Listed here is a single T cell receptor beta chain. The antigen is unknown. CDR3 size: 17 residues. J gave up 1 base and V 2 bases, and 9 bases lay outside the gene matches. Germline V gene sequence: CDR1 SGHTA, CDR2 FQGNSA. This sample was taken from a study of T-cell memory formation after mild COVID-19. Study findings and constraints: Clones contracting over day 15 to 85 were CD4/CD8 balanced, with later expanders leaning CD4+.

TCRdb passed the 5' RACE reads through MiXCR, listing each CDR3 protein once. This table has 360,000 or so distinct CDR3 sequences, 28% appearing once. The rearrangement uses TRBV7-2 and TRBJ2-3; 7 nucleotides align to TRBD2. The sequence derives from an adult woman who had mild COVID-19 (a few samples of this study predate the infection). Cell type and time point are not known. The sequencing input was PBMCs or a T cell subset sorted from them (not recorded which). The CDR3 DNA sequence: TGTGCCAGCAGCTTACTCCCGGGACTAATCCGCACAGATACGCAGTATTTT. Its protein is CASSLLPGLIRTDTQYF.